This T cell receptor (beta chain) derives from a study of response to subunit inactivated influenza vaccine. The CDR3 has 18 residues. V lost 0 bases and J 0 bases, leaving 12 bases between the germline ends. The germline V gene has CDR1 WSHSY and CDR2 SAAADI. Study-level points and caveats: Authors proposed each seasonal influenza vaccination draws in few new T cells.

Of note for this clonotype: Antigen specificity is unknown.

TCRdb analysed the RT-PCR reads with MiXCR anew, one entry per CDR3 protein. The table includes roughly 670,000 distinct CDR3 sequences, about 14% detected once. This sample comprised PBMCs from blood, obtained less than 15 days before vaccination. The chain has TRBV10-2 and TRBJ1-6; tentative D call: TRBD1 (6 bases). This sequence was found in a man in his fifties who received an inactivated influenza vaccine. CDR3 amino acids: CASSESRGQSSYNSPLHF. Here the CDR3 DNA reads TGCGCCAGCAGTGAGTCACGGGGACAAAGCTCCTATAATTCACCCCTCCACTTT.